The rows below give T cell receptor beta chains drawn from one sample of a study of shared clonotypes between healthy human individuals. Libraries were prepared by immunoSEQ multiplex PCR; TCRdb keeps only in-frame clonotypes and omits some of them. The sample shows 1.4 million to 1.5 million clones, over 95% of them seen only once. The sample was naive CD4+ T cells sorted from blood. All receptors come from a man aged 30 to 39 in good health. Each CDR3 is given without its conserved first and last residue. Each record gives: CDR3 length, J gene, V gene, CDR3 protein.

>18|TRBJ2-3|TRBV5-4
ASSSEGLAGVHTTTDTQY
>13|TRBJ2-7|TRBV5-4
ASSLVGVAAYEQY
>10|TRBJ2-7|TRBV23-1
ASSPGNYEQY
>12|TRBJ1-1|TRBV2
ASTGGRVYTEAF
>10|TRBJ2-1|TRBV2
ASRASGTWQF
>10|TRBJ1-3|TRBV28
ARDSSGNTIY
>11|TRBJ2-2|TRBV5-4
ASSTPGTGELF
>13|TRBJ1-5|TRBV28
ASRPTFHSNQPQH
>9|TRBJ1-2|TRBV2
ATTYFAGYT
>10|TRBJ2-1|TRBV5-6
ASGTYQGGRV
>9|TRBJ2-3|TRBV30
AWSVLDTQY
>16|TRBJ2-7|TRBV7-8
ASSSRTRLAGGSYEQY
>16|TRBJ2-3|TRBV4-3
ASSQVPGTGAGWATQY
>10|TRBJ2-3|TRBV19
ASRASTDTQY
>10|TRBJ2-7|TRBV2
ASRAPLMRQY
>14|TRBJ2-2|TRBV29-1
SVSLFTSGKAGELF
>11|TRBJ2-5|TRBV5-4
ASSLGFEETQY
>13|TRBJ2-1|TRBV7-8
ASSELDGAYNEQF
>13|TRBJ2-5|TRBV7-7
ASSLALWDSETQY
>12|TRBJ2-7|TRBV11-2
ASSHGTSSYEQY
>13|TRBJ2-4|TRBV9
ASSVGGTGANIQY
>14|TRBJ2-3|TRBV4-3
ASSQATVGVTDTQY
>13|TRBJ1-1|TRBV5-4
ASSPGGRGNTEAF